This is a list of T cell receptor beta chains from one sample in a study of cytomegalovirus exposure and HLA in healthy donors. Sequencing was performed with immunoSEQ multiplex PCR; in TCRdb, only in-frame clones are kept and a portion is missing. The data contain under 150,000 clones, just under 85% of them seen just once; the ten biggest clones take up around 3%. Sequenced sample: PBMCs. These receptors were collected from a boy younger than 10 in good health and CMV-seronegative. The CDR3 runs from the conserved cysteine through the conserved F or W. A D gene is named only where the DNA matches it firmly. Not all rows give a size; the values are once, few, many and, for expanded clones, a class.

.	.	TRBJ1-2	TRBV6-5	TGTGCCAGCAGTTACTCAGACAGACTTACTAACTATGGCTACACCTTC	CASSYSDRLTNYGYTF
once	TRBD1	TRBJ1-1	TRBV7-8	TGTGCCAGCAACGGCAGGACAGGGCTGAACACTGAAGCTTTCTTT	CASNGRTGLNTEAFF
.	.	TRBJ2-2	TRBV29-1	TGCAGCGTTCGTGGAGGGAACACCGGGGAGCTGTTTTTT	CSVRGGNTGELFF
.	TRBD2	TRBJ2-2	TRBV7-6	TGTGCCAGCAGCTTGGGGGGTAGCGGGAAGATCACCGGGGAGCTGTTTTTT	CASSLGGSGKITGELFF
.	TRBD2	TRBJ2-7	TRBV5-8	TGTGCCAGCAGCCGTGGACTAGCGGGCGCTTCCTACGAGCAGTACTTC	CASSRGLAGASYEQYF
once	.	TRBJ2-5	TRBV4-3	TGCGCCAGCAGCCAAGGAAGAGTAGAAGAGACCCAGTACTTC	CASSQGRVEETQYF
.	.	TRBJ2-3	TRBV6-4	TGTGCCAGCAGTGAGGGGGCGACAGATACGCAGTATTTT	CASSEGATDTQYF
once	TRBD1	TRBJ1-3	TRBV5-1	TGCGCCAGCAGCTTGCGGGGGACAGGTCCCATCGACTCTGGAAACACCATATATTTT	CASSLRGTGPIDSGNTIYF
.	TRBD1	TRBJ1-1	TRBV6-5	TGTGCCAGCCGCCGGGACAGGGGAACTGAAGCTTTCTTT	CASRRDRGTEAFF
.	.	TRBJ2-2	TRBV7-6	TGTGCCAGCAGCACGGAGCTTCGGGGTTTATGGCTGTTTTTT	CASSTELRGLWLFF
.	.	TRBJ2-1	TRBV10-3	TGTGCCACCTTGCGGGACTCCCAAGCGTCCTACAATGAGCAGTTCTTC	CATLRDSQASYNEQFF
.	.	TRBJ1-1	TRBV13	TGTGCCAGCAGCGTCAGGATCGGTGAAGCTTTCTTT	CASSVRIGEAFF
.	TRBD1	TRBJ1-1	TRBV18	TGTGCCAGCTCACCCCAGGACAGGATGAACACTGAAGCTTTCTTT	CASSPQDRMNTEAFF
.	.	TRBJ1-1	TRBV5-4	TGTGCCAGCAGCTTCGGCCCCAGCGGGAACACTGAAGCTTTCTTT	CASSFGPSGNTEAFF
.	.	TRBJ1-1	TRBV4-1	TGCGCCAGCAGCCCCGGAAGGGGGGGTGAAGCTTTCTTT	CASSPGRGGEAFF
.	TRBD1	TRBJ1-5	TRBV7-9	TGTGCCAGCAGCTCCCCGGGACAGGGACGAAATCAGCCCCAGCATTTT	CASSSPGQGRNQPQHF
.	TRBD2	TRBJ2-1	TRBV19	TGTGCCAGTAGTAATGGAGCGGGAGGGCGAAACTACAATGAGCAGTTCTTC	CASSNGAGGRNYNEQFF
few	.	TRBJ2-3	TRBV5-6	TGTGCCAGCAGCCCGCCCCCCGCGTCGGAGGATACAGATACGCAGTATTTT	CASSPPPASEDTDTQYF
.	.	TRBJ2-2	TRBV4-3	TGCGCCAGCAGCCAAGATCATACAGGTCGCACCGGGGAGCTGTTTTTT	CASSQDHTGRTGELFF
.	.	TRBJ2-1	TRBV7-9	TGTGCCAGCAGCTTCCTCGGTCGGACAGACAATGAGCAGTTCTTC	CASSFLGRTDNEQFF
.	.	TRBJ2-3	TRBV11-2	TGTGCCAGCAGCGGCGCGGCGGTCACAGATACGCAGTATTTT	CASSGAAVTDTQYF
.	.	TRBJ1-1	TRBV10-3	TGTGCCATCAGTGAGTCGAAGGGGGTAGAAGCTTTCTTT	CAISESKGVEAFF
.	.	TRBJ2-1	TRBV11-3	TGTGCCAGCAGCTCCATTGATGGGAGCAATGAGCAGTTCTTC	CASSSIDGSNEQFF
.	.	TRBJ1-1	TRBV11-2	TGTGCCAGCGAGTCAACAGCCAACACTGAAGCTTTCTTT	CASESTANTEAFF
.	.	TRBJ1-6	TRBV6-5	TGTGCCAGCAGTTACGTAGCCCCAGAAAATTCACCCCTCCACTTT	CASSYVAPENSPLHF
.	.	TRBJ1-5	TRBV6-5	TGTGCCAGCAGTTACCGGTCGCTTTATAGCAATCAGCCCCAGCATTTT	CASSYRSLYSNQPQHF
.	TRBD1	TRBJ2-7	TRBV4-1	TGCGCCAGCAGCCAAGTTTGGGGACAGGGGGCCTACGAGCAGTACTTC	CASSQVWGQGAYEQYF
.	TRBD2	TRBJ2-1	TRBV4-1	TGCGCCAGCAGCCAACTAGCGGGGGGGCGGGATGAGCAGTTCTTC	CASSQLAGGRDEQFF
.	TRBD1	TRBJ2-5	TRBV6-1	TGTGCCAGCAGAGAGGGACAGGGATTCGAGACCCAGTACTTC	CASREGQGFETQYF
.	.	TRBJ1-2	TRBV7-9	TGTGCCAGCCAGGGCTATGGCTACACCTTC	CASQGYGYTF
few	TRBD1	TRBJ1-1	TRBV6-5	TGTGCCAGCAGTTTTTGGACAGGGGATCCCGGGACTGAAGCTTTCTTT	CASSFWTGDPGTEAFF
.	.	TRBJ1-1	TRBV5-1	TGCGCCAGCAGACAACGACAGAACACTGAAGCTTTCTTT	CASRQRQNTEAFF
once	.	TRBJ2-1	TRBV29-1	TGCAGCGGGGGGGAGCGTGAGCAGTTCTTC	CSGGEREQFF
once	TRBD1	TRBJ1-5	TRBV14	TGTGCCAGCAGCCCTTGTCTGGGACAGAACAATCAGCCCCAGCATTTT	CASSPCLGQNNQPQHF
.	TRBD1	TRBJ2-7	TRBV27	TGTGCCAGCAGTTTCCCCGGGACAGGGGCCCACGAGCAGTACTTC	CASSFPGTGAHEQYF
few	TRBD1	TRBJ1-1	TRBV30	TGTGCCTGGAGTGTCAAAACAGGGGCGGGGAACACTGAAGCTTTCTTT	CAWSVKTGAGNTEAFF
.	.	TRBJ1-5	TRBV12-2	TGTGCAAGTCGCTTTGAGGGGGCGGCGGGTCAGCCCCAGCATTTT	CASRFEGAAGQPQHF
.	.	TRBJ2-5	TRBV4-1	TGCGCCAGCAGCCAAGAGGGCTTGGGAGAGACCCAGTACTTC	CASSQEGLGETQYF
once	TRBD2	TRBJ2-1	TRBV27	TGTGCCAGCTGGGGTGGACTAGGTCGAAGGAATGAGCAGTTCTTC	CASWGGLGRRNEQFF
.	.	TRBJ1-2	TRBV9	TGTGCCAGCAGCGGCCCGGCAGGGATCTATGGCTACACCTTC	CASSGPAGIYGYTF
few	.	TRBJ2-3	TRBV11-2	TGTGCCAGCAGCTTATTTAGCCGGCGTACGCAGTATTTT	CASSLFSRRTQYF
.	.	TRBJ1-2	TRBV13	TGTGCCAGCAGCTCAGGGGACTTGCGAGCTAACTATGGCTACACCTTC	CASSSGDLRANYGYTF
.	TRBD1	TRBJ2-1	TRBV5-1	TGCGCCAGCAGCTCCGGGACAGGGAACTCCTACAATGAGCAGTTCTTC	CASSSGTGNSYNEQFF
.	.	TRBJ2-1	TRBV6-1	TGTGCCAGCACCCGGGACAACGAACCTTACAATGAGCAGTTCTTC	CASTRDNEPYNEQFF
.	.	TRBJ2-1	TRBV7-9	TGTGCCAGCAGCTTAGTGGGAGGCCCCTACAATGAGCAGTTCTTC	CASSLVGGPYNEQFF
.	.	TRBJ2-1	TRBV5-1	TGCGCCAGCAGCTTCCTAGCGTGGGTTGAGAATGAGCAGTTCTTC	CASSFLAWVENEQFF
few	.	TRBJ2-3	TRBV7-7	TGTGCTAGCAGCTACCTAAGCACAGATACGCAGTATTTT	CASSYLSTDTQYF
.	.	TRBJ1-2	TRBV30	TGTGCCTGGAGTGTAATGGGGGCGAACTATGGCTACACCTTC	CAWSVMGANYGYTF
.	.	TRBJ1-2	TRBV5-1	TGCGCCAGCAGCTTGGGTCCAGGGGTTAACTATGGCTACACCTTC	CASSLGPGVNYGYTF
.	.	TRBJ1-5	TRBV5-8	TGTGCCAGCAGCCCGGGGTCGAGCAATCAGCCCCAGCATTTT	CASSPGSSNQPQHF
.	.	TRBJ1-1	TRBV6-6	TGTGCCAGCAGTTACGCAGGGCTGAACACTGAAGCTTTCTTT	CASSYAGLNTEAFF
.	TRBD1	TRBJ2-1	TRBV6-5	TGTGCCAGCAGGTCCTCCGGGACAGTCAATGAGCAGTTCTTC	CASRSSGTVNEQFF
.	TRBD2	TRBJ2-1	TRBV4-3	TGCGCCAGCAGCCAAGATCAAGAGCGGGGGGCCTACAATGAGCAGTTCTTC	CASSQDQERGAYNEQFF
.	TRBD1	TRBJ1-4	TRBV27	TGTGCCAGCAGCCGGGACAGTGCAACTAATGAAAAACTGTTTTTT	CASSRDSATNEKLFF
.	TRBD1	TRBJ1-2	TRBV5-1	TGCGCCAGCAGCACGGGGACAGTCTATGGCTACACCTTC	CASSTGTVYGYTF
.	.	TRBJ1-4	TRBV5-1	TGCGCCAGCAGCTTGGGGGGGCCCACTAATGAAAAACTGTTTTTT	CASSLGGPTNEKLFF
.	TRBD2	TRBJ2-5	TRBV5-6	TGTGCCAGCAGACGACGTTTTTCGGGACTAGCGGGAGAGACCCAGTACTTC	CASRRRFSGLAGETQYF